Shown below are 28 T cell receptor beta chains from a single sample sequenced in a study of brain T cells in children with intractable seizures. Repertoires were generated with immunoSEQ multiplex PCR, while TCRdb's copy carries only in-frame clones and drops some. The sample yields 110,000 or so clones, 85% to 95% seen once. The sequencing used peripheral blood, collected at surgery. The receptors come from a boy less than two years old with hemimegalencephaly and intractable seizures.

In its sample, this clone was seen a few times. This rearrangement joins TRBV7-9 to TRBJ1-1; unclear D gene. Trimming took off 1 base at V and 0 bases at J, with 9 bases between the two ends. Germline CDR1 SEHNR, CDR2 FQNEAQ (reference sequence). CDR3 length: 15 amino acids. The CDR3 DNA reads TGTGCCAGCAGCTTAGTAGGCGGGTTGAACACTGAAGCTTTCTTT. This codes for CASSLVGGLNTEAFF. Drawing the rest from reference TRBV7-9 and TRBJ1-1, the complete variable domain is DTGVSQNPRHKITKRGQNVTFRCDPISEHNRLYWYRQTLGQGPEFLTYFQNEAQLEKSRLLSDRFSAERPKGSFSTLEIQRTEQGDSAMYLCASSLVGGLNTEAFFGQGTRLTVV.

The chain is built from TRBV12-3 or TRBV12-4 and TRBJ2-1, with no clear D. There are 12 residues in the CDR3. Trimming took 5 bases from V and 4 from J, leaving 6 bases between them. CDR3 DNA sequence: TGTGCCAGCAGTCCCACTTACAATGAGCAGTTCTTC. It translates to CASSPTYNEQFF.

This chain connects TRBV27 to TRBJ1-4, with D possibly being TRBD1 (5 bases). Germline V gives CDR1 MNHEY, CDR2 SMNVEV (reference sequence). This CDR3 is built from 14 residues. V was cut by 4 bases and J by 4 bases, with 10 bases left in between. The CDR3: CASSSGGVNEKLFF. The CDR3 coding sequence is TGTGCCAGCAGTTCGGGAGGGGTTAATGAAAAACTGTTTTTT.

The V and J genes are TRBV27 and TRBJ2-7; the D gene is possibly TRBD2 (6 bases). This CDR3 has 14 residues. With 6 bases removed from V and 1 base from J, the gap between germline ends came to 13 bases. Germline V lookup: CDR1 MNHEY, CDR2 SMNVEV (reference sequence). CDR3: CASSRDSRSYEQYF. The DNA for the CDR3 is TGTGCCAGCAGCCGGGACTCCCGATCCTACGAGCAGTACTTC.

As regards this clone: The junction differs from germline at one of its ends, possibly a read error. The gene calls are TRBV5-4 and TRBJ2-7; TRBD2 matches 14 bases. The germline gives CDR1 SGHNT, CDR2 YYREEE (reference sequence). The CDR3 consists of 16 residues. The CDR3 region is CASSIGLAGGSFEQYF. CDR3 coding DNA: TGTGCCAGCAGCATAGGACTAGCGGGAGGATCCTTCGAGCAGTACTTC.

The CDR3 DNA follows: TGTGCCAGCAGCTTACAGGAAGGGATCTACAATGAGCAGTTCTTC. It translates to CASSLQEGIYNEQFF. J is TRBJ2-1 and V is TRBV11-3; D is undetermined. Trimming left V 2 bases short and J 3 bases short, with 11 bases between. Germline V gives CDR1 SGHNT, CDR2 YENEEA. The CDR3 consists of 15 residues.

V gene TRBV7-2 combines with J gene TRBJ2-7, with 10 positions matching TRBD2. CDR3 size: 15 residues. With V trimmed by 4 bases and J by 1 base, 4 bases remained unmatched. CDR1 is SGHTA, CDR2 FQGNSA, per germline. This chain's CDR3 is CASSSLAGGSYEQYF. The CDR3 coding sequence is TGTGCCAGCAGCTCCTTAGCGGGGGGATCCTACGAGCAGTACTTC.

This clone has only one observation. This sequence joins TRBV7-9 and TRBJ2-6; no clear D gene. Per the germline V gene, CDR1 is SEHNR and CDR2 is FQNEAQ (reference sequence). Deletions cut 5 bases from V and 0 bases from J, with 2 bases between. The CDR3 runs to 13 residues. CDR3 sequence (DNA): TGTGCCAGCAGCCCCTCTGGGGCCAACGTCCTGACTTTC. It yields the protein CASSPSGANVLTF.

This rearrangement joins TRBV7-3 to TRBJ2-7; D gene unclear. This CDR3 comprises 15 residues. CDR1 SGHTA and CDR2 FQGTGA come from the germline V gene. V was cut by 1 base and J by 1 base, with 11 bases left in between. The CDR3 protein is CASSLISWGSYEQYF. The CDR3 DNA sequence: TGTGCCAGCAGCTTAATTAGTTGGGGATCCTACGAGCAGTACTTC.

This clone has a single count. The chain carries TRBV28 and TRBJ2-1; no reliable D call. The CDR3 is 14 amino acids. The germline V gene encodes CDR1 MDHEN and CDR2 SYDVKM. Trimming shortened V by 6 bases and J by 5 bases, and 14 bases separated the two germline ends. The CDR3 spells CASRPRPGNNEQFF. CDR3 sequence (DNA): TGTGCCAGCAGGCCTCGCCCTGGGAACAATGAGCAGTTCTTC.

The rearrangement joins TRBV24-1 to TRBJ2-5; 8 bases are shared with TRBD1. Trimming at V came to 9 bases and at J to 4 bases, leaving 12 bases not matched to a gene. Per germline, CDR1 KGHDR and CDR2 SFDVKD. The CDR3 contains 15 residues. The CDR3: CATFSDRVFGETQYF. Here the CDR3 DNA reads TGTGCCACCTTCTCGGACAGGGTCTTTGGAGAGACCCAGTACTTC.

The chain joins TRBV6-6 to TRBJ2-1, with D hard to call. Germline assignment: CDR1 MNHNY and CDR2 SVGAGI (reference sequence). Trimming shortened V by 4 bases and J by 10 bases, and 8 bases separated the two germline ends. The CDR3 runs to 11 residues. The CDR3 bases are TGTGCCAGCAGTTCACTCGGGGAGCAGTTCTTC. This sequence encodes CASSSLGEQFF.

The J gene is TRBJ2-5, the V gene TRBV6-5, with 8 nucleotides matching TRBD1. Germline V lookup: CDR1 MNHEY, CDR2 SVGAGI. CDR3 length: 13 residues. Trimming cost V 8 bases and J 2 bases; bases outside gene matches: 4. The CDR3, as DNA: TGTGCCAGCGGCTGGACAGGGCAAGAGACCCAGTACTTC. Translation gives CASGWTGQETQYF.

The chain recombines TRBV6-5 with TRBJ2-1, with D perhaps matching TRBD1 or TRBD2 (5 bases each). V lost 6 bases and J 11 bases, leaving 8 bases between the germline ends. Germline V gene sequence: CDR1 MNHEY, CDR2 SVGAGI. The CDR3 totals 10 residues. The CDR3 protein is CASRGEKQFF. CDR3 DNA sequence: TGTGCCAGCAGGGGGGAAAAGCAGTTCTTC.

This clone was detected only once. The chain joins TRBV7-6 to TRBJ1-1; 8 positions agree with TRBD1. Unmatched junction bases numbered 16, after V lost 2 bases and J lost 2 bases. The germline V gene encodes CDR1 SGHVS and CDR2 FNYEAQ. CDR3 size: 19 residues. For the CDR3, the DNA is TGTGCCAGCAGCTTACTGAGAAATGACAGGGGATGGAGAAACACTGAAGCTTTCTTT. The encoded protein is CASSLLRNDRGWRNTEAFF.

The chain is built from TRBV2 and TRBJ2-7; TRBD2 aligns across 11 bases. The CDR3 has 15 residues. V lost 4 bases, J lost 0 bases, and 2 bases stayed unmatched. Germline CDR1 and CDR2: SNHLY and FYNNEI. The CDR3 DNA is TGTGCCAGCAGTGCGGGACTAGCGGACTCCTACGAGCAGTACTTC. Amino acid sequence: CASSAGLADSYEQYF.

This clone was recorded only once. The chain joins TRBV5-1 to TRBJ2-7; D perhaps matches TRBD2 (6 bases). The CDR3 is 16 residues long. Germline V CDR1 and CDR2: SGHRS, YFSETQ. The V and J ends lost 5 bases and 3 bases respectively, with 21 bases between them. The CDR3 reads CASSPGGARAYYEQYF. The CDR3 region has the DNA TGCGCCAGCAGTCCCGGGGGTGCCAGGGCCTACTACGAGCAGTACTTC.

This chain joins TRBV7-2 and TRBJ1-1; D ambiguous. The CDR3 runs to 14 residues. The V gene's germline CDR1 is SGHTA and CDR2 FQGNSA. V gave up 5 bases and J gave up 2 bases, with 12 bases separating them. The chain's CDR3 is CASSTRTGNTEAFF. CDR3 DNA sequence: TGTGCCAGCAGCACCAGGACGGGAAACACTGAAGCTTTCTTT.

The CDR3 loop is CASSGTGRGYEQFF. As DNA, the CDR3 is TGTGCCAGCAGCGGGACAGGGAGGGGCTATGAGCAGTTCTTC. The chain carries TRBV5-6 and TRBJ2-1; 9 positions agree with TRBD1. The junction had 7 bases not matched to a gene; V was cut back by 4 bases and J by 8 bases. Germline CDR1 is SGHDT and CDR2 is YYEEEE. This CDR3 has 14 amino acids. Full variable domain (outside the CDR3, taken from reference TRBV5-6 and TRBJ2-1): DAGVTQSPTHLIKTRGQQVTLRCSPKSGHDTVSWYQQALGQGPQFIFQYYEEEERQRGNFPDRFSGHQFPNYSSELNVNALLLGDSALYLCASSGTGRGYEQFFGPGTRLTVL.

CDR3: CASSKRSQETQYF. The CDR3 region has the DNA TGTGCCAGCAGCAAGAGGAGCCAAGAGACCCAGTACTTC. V usage is TRBV21-1 and J usage is TRBJ2-5; the D call in the table, TRBD2, was not verified against the DNA. TRBV21-1 counts as a pseudogene. This CDR3 has 13 residues.

The chain links TRBV5-4 to TRBJ1-1; D is undetermined. The length of the CDR3 is 12 residues. Trimming cost V 1 base and J 8 bases, with 9 bases left between them. Looked up from germline, CDR1 is SGHNT and CDR2 is YYREEE (reference sequence). The CDR3 spells CASSLWQKEAFF. The DNA of the CDR3 is TGTGCCAGCAGCTTGTGGCAGAAAGAAGCTTTCTTT.

Note on this clone: One junction end does not reproduce the germline sequence, and a read error may be involved. This rearrangement joins TRBV12-3 or TRBV12-4 to TRBJ2-1; no definite D call. This CDR3 spans 13 amino acids. This CDR3 reads CASTLSLYNEQFF. The CDR3 region has the DNA TGTGCCAGCACTTTATCCCTCTACAATGAGCAGTTCTTC.

V gene TRBV3-1 (or the pseudogene TRBV3-2) combines with J gene TRBJ2-5; D perhaps matches TRBD2 (6 bases). Germline assignment: CDR1 LGHDT and CDR2 YNNKEL (reference sequence). V was clipped by 4 bases and J by 2 bases, with 17 bases between them. This CDR3 has 16 residues. CDR3 amino acids: CASSRLREVDQETQYF. The DNA of the CDR3 is TGTGCCAGCAGCCGTTTAAGGGAGGTTGATCAAGAGACCCAGTACTTC.

This chain connects TRBV19 to TRBJ1-5; D might be TRBD1 (5 bases). Germline V gene data show CDR1 as LNHDA and CDR2 as SQIVND (reference sequence). The ends were cut back, 5 bases at V and 7 bases at J, with 12 bases in the middle. The CDR3 runs to 13 residues. The CDR3 reads CASSSQGGQPQHF. DNA for the CDR3: TGTGCCAGTAGTTCTCAGGGCGGGCAGCCCCAGCATTTT.

The chain recombines TRBV6-2 or TRBV6-3 with TRBJ2-5; D not certain. The germline V and J ends were trimmed by 6 bases and 1 base, with 12 bases remaining between them. In germline, CDR1 is MNHEY, CDR2 SVGEGT. This CDR3 has 14 residues. The CDR3 DNA reads as TGTGCCAGCAGCAGCCGGCACCCCCAAGAGACCCAGTACTTC. Translating gives CASSSRHPQETQYF.

The CDR3 DNA is TGCAGGCCTAGCGGATCCTACGAGCAGTACTTC. Translating gives CRPSGSYEQYF. V is TRBV20-1 and J is TRBJ2-7, with 7 positions matching TRBD2. CDR1 DFQATT and CDR2 SNEGSKA come from the germline V gene (reference sequence). CDR3 length equals 11 residues.

The chain recombines TRBV7-9 with TRBJ2-5; a possible D gene is TRBD1 (6 bases). The germline V and J ends were trimmed by 5 bases and 2 bases, with 12 bases remaining between them. Looked up from germline, CDR1 is SEHNR and CDR2 is FQNEAQ (reference sequence). The CDR3 is made up of 14 amino acids. The CDR3 sequence: CASSPTRGQETQYF. In DNA, the CDR3 is TGTGCCAGCAGCCCAACGAGGGGGCAAGAGACCCAGTACTTC.

The chain employs TRBV7-9 and TRBJ2-1; no clear D. Germline V gene lookup returns CDR1 SEHNR and CDR2 FQNEAQ (reference sequence). This CDR3 region has 14 residues. Between the trimmed V and J ends, which lost 1 base and 7 bases, there was a span of 11 bases. The CDR3 is CASSLGRVQNEQFF. The CDR3 DNA sequence: TGTGCCAGCAGCTTAGGCCGGGTTCAGAATGAGCAGTTCTTC. Complete variable domain (other parts from reference TRBV7-9 and TRBJ2-1): DTGVSQNPRHKITKRGQNVTFRCDPISEHNRLYWYRQTLGQGPEFLTYFQNEAQLEKSRLLSDRFSAERPKGSFSTLEIQRTEQGDSAMYLCASSLGRVQNEQFFGPGTRLTVL.